Sequencing of this TCR beta chain was carried out in a study of OX40 agonist ivuxolimab in advanced cancers. Overall study results and limits: More expanded clones were seen, on average, in CD8+ T cells than in CD4+.

The assay was immunoSEQ multiplex PCR, and TCRdb's table has in-frame clones only and misses some. In the table there are approximately 6,000 clones, 70% to 90% of which are singletons. This CDR3 spans 14 amino acids. V was pared by 0 bases and J by 6 bases, with 8 bases between. Germline assignment: CDR1 MNHEY and CDR2 SVGAGI. Sampled blood was obtained at baseline, cycle 4 day 1, and cycle 7 day 1. Regarding this clone: Its specificity is not known.

The TCR sequence derives from an adult with an advanced solid tumor such as melanoma, head and neck, liver or kidney cancer. Sequences were derived from CD4+ or CD8+ T cells sorted from blood, sampled in a trial of the OX40 agonist ivuxolimab. The rearrangement links TRBV6-5 to TRBJ1-4; D gene uncertain. CDR3 loop: CASSYSRSYEKLFF. As DNA, the CDR3 is TGTGCCAGCAGTTACTCCAGGAGTTATGAAAAACTGTTTTTT.